This T cell receptor (beta chain) was documented in a study of human versus mouse CDR3 diversity and MHC coevolution. Measured with immunoSEQ multiplex PCR; TCRdb has only the in-frame clones, and not every one. This table has tens of thousands of clones, around 93% appearing once. Deletions cut 0 bases from V and 5 bases from J, with 20 bases between. This CDR3 is built from 17 residues. Germline-derived CDR1 and CDR2 are SGDLS and YYNGEE. The chain has TRBV9 and TRBJ1-1; D possibly corresponds to TRBD1 (5 bases). Sequencing was performed on naive CD4+ T cells from blood. As to subset: CD45RO-negative CD62L-positive naive CD4 T cells. The receptor was isolated from a person aged 30 to 69 in good health. The CDR3 DNA sequence: TGTGCCAGCAGCGTAGCTACAACCGGGGGGTATGGGACTGAAGCTTTCTTT. Its translation: CASSVATTGGYGTEAFF.